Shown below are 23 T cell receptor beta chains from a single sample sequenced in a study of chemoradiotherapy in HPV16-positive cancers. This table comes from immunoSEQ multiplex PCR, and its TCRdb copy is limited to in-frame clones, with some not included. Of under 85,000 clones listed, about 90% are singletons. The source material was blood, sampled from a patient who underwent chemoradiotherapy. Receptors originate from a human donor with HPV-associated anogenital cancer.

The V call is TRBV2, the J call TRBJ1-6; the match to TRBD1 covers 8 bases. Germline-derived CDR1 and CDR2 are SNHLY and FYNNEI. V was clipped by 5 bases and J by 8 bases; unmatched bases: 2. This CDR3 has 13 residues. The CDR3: CASSPDRDSPLHF. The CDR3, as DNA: TGTGCCAGCAGTCCGGACAGGGATTCACCCCTCCACTTT. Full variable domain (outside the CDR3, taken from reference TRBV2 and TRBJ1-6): EPEVTQTPSHQVTQMGQEVILRCVPISNHLYFYWYRQILGQKVEFLVSFYNNEISEKSEIFDDQFSVERPDGSNFTLKIRSTKLEDSAMYFCASSPDRDSPLHFGNGTRLTVT.

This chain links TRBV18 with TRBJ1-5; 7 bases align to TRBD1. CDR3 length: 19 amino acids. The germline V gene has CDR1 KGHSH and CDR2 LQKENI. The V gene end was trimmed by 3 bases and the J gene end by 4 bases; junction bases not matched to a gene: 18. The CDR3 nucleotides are TGTGCCAGCTCACCCTCACCGTTAACAGGGGTTGGGGGAAATCAGCCCCAGCATTTT. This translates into CASSPSPLTGVGGNQPQHF. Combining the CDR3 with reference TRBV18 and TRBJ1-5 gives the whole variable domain NAGVMQNPRHLVRRRGQEARLRCSPMKGHSHVYWYRQLPEEGLKFMVYLQKENIIDESGMPKERFSAEFPKEGPSILRIQQVVRGDSAAYFCASSPSPLTGVGGNQPQHFGDGTRLSIL.

DNA for the CDR3: TGTGCCAGCAGCGCCCAGGGCTATGGCTACACCTTC. It specifies CASSAQGYGYTF. The chain recombines TRBV14 with TRBJ1-2; D possibly corresponds to TRBD1 (5 bases). Per germline, CDR1 SGHDN and CDR2 FVKESK. The V and J ends lost 5 bases and 4 bases respectively, with 8 bases between them. The CDR3 has 12 amino acids.

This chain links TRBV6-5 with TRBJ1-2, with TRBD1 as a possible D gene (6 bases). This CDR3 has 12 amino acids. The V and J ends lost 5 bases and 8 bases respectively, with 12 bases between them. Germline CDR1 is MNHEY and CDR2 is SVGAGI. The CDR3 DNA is TGTGCCAGCAGTCCACTGGGGGGCGGCTACACCTTC. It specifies CASSPLGGGYTF.

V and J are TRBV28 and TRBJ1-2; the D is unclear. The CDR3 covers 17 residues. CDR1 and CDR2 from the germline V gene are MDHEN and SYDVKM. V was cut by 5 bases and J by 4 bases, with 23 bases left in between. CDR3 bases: TGTGCCAGCAGTCCGAGGACCTTTGGAGGAATCTCCTATGGCTACACCTTC. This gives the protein CASSPRTFGGISYGYTF.

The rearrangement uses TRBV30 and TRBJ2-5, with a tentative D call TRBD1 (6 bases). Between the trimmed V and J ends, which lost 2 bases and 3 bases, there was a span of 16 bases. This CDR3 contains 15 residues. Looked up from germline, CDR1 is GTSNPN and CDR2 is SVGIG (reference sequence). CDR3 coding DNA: TGTGCCTGGAGTCCCCTTGGGGACAACGAAGAGACCCAGTACTTC. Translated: CAWSPLGDNEETQYF.

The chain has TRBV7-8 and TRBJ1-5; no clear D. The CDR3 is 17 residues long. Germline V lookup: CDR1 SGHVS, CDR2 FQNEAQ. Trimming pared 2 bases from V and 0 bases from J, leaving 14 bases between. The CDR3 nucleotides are TGTGCCAGCAGCTTAAGTTCGGTTTCTGCTAGCAATCAGCCCCAGCATTTT. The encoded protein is CASSLSSVSASNQPQHF.

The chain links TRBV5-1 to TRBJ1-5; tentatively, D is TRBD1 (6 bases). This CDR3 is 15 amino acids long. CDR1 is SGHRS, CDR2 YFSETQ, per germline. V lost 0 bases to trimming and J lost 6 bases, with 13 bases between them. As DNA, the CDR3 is TGCGCCAGCAGCTTGGCTGGGGCAGGGGCTCAGCCCCAGCATTTT. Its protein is CASSLAGAGAQPQHF.

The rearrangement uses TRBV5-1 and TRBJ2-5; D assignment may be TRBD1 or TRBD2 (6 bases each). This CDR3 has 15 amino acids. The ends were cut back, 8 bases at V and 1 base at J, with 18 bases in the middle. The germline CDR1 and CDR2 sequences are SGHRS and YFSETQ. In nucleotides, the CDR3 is TGCGCCAGTGCCCCGGGGGCGCGAGCCCAAGAGACCCAGTACTTC. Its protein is CASAPGARAQETQYF. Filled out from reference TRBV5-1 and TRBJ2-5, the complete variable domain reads KAGVTQTPRYLIKTRGQQVTLSCSPISGHRSVSWYQQTPGQGLQFLFEYFSETQRNKGNFPGRFSGRQFSNSRSEMNVSTLELGDSALYLCASAPGARAQETQYFGPGTRLLVL.

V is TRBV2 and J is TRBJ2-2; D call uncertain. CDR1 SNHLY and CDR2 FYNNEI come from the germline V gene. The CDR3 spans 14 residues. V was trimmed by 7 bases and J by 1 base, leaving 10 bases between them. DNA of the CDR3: TGTGCCAGCAAGGTCCTGTTGAACACCGGGGAGCTGTTTTTT. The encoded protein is CASKVLLNTGELFF.

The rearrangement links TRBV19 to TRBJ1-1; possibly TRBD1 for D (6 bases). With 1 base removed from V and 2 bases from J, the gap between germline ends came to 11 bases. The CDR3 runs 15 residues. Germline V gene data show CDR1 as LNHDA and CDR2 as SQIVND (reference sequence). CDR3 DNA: TGTGCCAGTAGTATAGTTCCAGGGGTAAACACTGAAGCTTTCTTT. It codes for CASSIVPGVNTEAFF. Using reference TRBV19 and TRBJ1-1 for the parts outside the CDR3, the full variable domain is DGGITQSPKYLFRKEGQNVTLSCEQNLNHDAMYWYRQDPGQGLRLIYYSQIVNDFQKGDIAEGYSVSREKKESFPLTVTSAQKNPTAFYLCASSIVPGVNTEAFFGQGTRLTVV.

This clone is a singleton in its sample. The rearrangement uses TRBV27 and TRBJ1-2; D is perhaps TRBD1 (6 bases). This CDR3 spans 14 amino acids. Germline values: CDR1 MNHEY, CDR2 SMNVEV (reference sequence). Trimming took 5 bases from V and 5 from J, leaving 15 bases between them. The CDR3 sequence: CASSPEGEGYGYTF. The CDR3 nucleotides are TGTGCCAGCAGTCCTGAGGGGGAGGGTTATGGCTACACCTTC.

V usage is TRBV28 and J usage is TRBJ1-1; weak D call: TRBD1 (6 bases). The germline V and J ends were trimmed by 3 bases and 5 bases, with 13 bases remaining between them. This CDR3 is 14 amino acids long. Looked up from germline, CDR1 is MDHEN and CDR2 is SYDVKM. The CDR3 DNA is TGTGCCAGCAGTTTGGGGGGCGCTAGGACTGAAGCTTTCTTT. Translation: CASSLGGARTEAFF.

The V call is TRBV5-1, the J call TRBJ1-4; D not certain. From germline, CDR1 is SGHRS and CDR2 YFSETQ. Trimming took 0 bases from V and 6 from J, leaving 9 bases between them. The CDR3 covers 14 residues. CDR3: CASSLVNTYEKLFF. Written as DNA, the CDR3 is TGCGCCAGCAGCTTGGTAAACACCTATGAAAAACTGTTTTTT.

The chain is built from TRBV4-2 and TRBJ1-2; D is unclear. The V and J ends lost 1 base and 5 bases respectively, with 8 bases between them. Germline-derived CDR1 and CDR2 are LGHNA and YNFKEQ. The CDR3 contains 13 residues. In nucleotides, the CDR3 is TGTGCCAGCAGCCAAGTTTCGGAGTATGGCTACACCTTC. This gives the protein CASSQVSEYGYTF.

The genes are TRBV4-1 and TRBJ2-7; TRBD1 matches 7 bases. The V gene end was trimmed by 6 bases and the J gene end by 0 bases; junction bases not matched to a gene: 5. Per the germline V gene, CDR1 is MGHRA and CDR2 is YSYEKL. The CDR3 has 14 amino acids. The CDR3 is CASSGQANSYEQYF. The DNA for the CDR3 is TGCGCCAGCAGTGGACAGGCAAACTCCTACGAGCAGTACTTC.

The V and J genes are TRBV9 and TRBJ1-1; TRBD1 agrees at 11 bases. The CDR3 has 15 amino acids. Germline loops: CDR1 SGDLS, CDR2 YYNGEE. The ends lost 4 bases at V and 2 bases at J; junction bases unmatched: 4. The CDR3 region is CASSPRTGGNTEAFF. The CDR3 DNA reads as TGTGCCAGCAGCCCCCGGACAGGGGGCAACACTGAAGCTTTCTTT.

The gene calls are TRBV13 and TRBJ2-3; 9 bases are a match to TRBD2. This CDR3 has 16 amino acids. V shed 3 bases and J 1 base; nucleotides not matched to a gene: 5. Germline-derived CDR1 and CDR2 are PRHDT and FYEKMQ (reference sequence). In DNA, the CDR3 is TGTGCCAGCAGCTTCCCGGTAGCGGGAGGCACAGATACGCAGTATTTT. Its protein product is CASSFPVAGGTDTQYF.

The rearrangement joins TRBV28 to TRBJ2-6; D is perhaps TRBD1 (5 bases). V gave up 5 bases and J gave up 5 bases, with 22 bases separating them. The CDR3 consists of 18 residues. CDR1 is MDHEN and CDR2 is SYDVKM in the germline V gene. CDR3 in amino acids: CASSARGLTQSRANVLTF. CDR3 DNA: TGTGCCAGCAGTGCAAGGGGCTTGACACAAAGTCGGGCCAACGTCCTGACTTTC.

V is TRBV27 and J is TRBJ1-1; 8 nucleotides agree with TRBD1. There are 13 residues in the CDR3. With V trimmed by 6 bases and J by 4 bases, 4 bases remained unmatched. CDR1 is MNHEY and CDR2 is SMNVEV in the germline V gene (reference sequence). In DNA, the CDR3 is TGTGCCAGCAGGGATACAGGGGGCACTGAAGCTTTCTTT. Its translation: CASRDTGGTEAFF.

Here the CDR3 DNA reads TGCGCCAGCAGCCAAGATTACGGGGCGGTGGCTCAGCCCCAGCATTTT. Encoded protein: CASSQDYGAVAQPQHF. The rearrangement uses TRBV4-1 and TRBJ1-5; a possible D gene is TRBD1 (5 bases). Germline loops: CDR1 MGHRA, CDR2 YSYEKL. The CDR3 runs to 16 residues. Trimming removed 0 bases from V and 6 bases from J, with 15 bases in between.

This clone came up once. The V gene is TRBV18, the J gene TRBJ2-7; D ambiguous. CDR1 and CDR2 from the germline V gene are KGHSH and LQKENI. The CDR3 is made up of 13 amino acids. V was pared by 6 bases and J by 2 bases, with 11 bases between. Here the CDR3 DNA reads TGTGCCAGCTCGCCCCCAGGAACCTACGAGCAGTACTTC. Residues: CASSPPGTYEQYF.

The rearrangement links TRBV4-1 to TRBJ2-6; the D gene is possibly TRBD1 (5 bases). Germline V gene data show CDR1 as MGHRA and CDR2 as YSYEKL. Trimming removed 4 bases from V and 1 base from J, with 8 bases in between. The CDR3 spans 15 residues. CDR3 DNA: TGCGCCAGCAGCCTTCGACAGTCTGGGGCCAACGTCCTGACTTTC. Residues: CASSLRQSGANVLTF.